The 8 T cell receptor beta chains given below trace back to one sample, sequenced in a study of T cell responses to AZD1222 COVID-19 vaccine. Using immunoSEQ multiplex PCR, the repertoire was profiled, and TCRdb retains in-frame clones only, with some absent. The sample includes under 150,000 clones, around 92% of them seen just once. The material was peripheral blood, obtained on day 0 of AZD1222 vaccination. Receptors were obtained from an adult in good health.

The chain combines TRBV9 with TRBJ1-4, with TRBD1 identical over 8 bases. This CDR3 contains 14 residues. Germline lookup yields CDR1 SGDLS and CDR2 YYNGEE. V was clipped by 4 bases and J by 3 bases; unmatched bases: 2. The CDR3 reads CASSPGGSNEKLFF. The CDR3 nucleotides read TGTGCCAGCAGCCCAGGGGGCTCTAATGAAAAACTGTTTTTT.

The chain employs TRBV7-2 and TRBJ1-1; D perhaps matches TRBD1 (5 bases). The CDR3 spans 15 residues. From germline, CDR1 is SGHTA and CDR2 FQGNSA. V shed 5 bases and J shed 5 bases, with 18 bases lying between them. As DNA, the CDR3 is TGTGCCAGCAGCCCTACTCGGTTACCAGGGACTGAAGCTTTCTTT. It translates to CASSPTRLPGTEAFF.

The V call is TRBV29-1, the J call TRBJ1-2, with D unresolved. Germline lookup yields CDR1 SQVTM and CDR2 ANQGSEA. The CDR3 runs to 13 residues. V was pared by 3 bases and J by 7 bases, with 15 bases between. Here the CDR3 reads CSVEAGGLGGYTF. DNA for the CDR3: TGCAGCGTTGAGGCGGGAGGGCTAGGTGGCTACACCTTC.

The chain couples TRBV5-4 to TRBJ1-1; D is undetermined. Trimming pared 4 bases from V and 1 base from J, leaving 8 bases between. This CDR3 comprises 13 residues. Germline V gene lookup returns CDR1 SGHNT and CDR2 YYREEE (reference sequence). The CDR3 coding sequence is TGTGCCAGCAGCGTCGGAGCGAACACTGAAGCTTTCTTT. Amino acid sequence: CASSVGANTEAFF. The entire variable domain, with the rest obtained from reference TRBV5-4 and TRBJ1-1, is as follows: ETGVTQSPTHLIKTRGQQVTLRCSSQSGHNTVSWYQQALGQGPQFIFQYYREEENGRGNFPPRFSGLQFPNYSSELNVNALELDDSALYLCASSVGANTEAFFGQGTRLTVV.

The rearrangement uses TRBV19 and TRBJ2-2; 8 bases line up with TRBD1. Trimming cost V 3 bases and J 8 bases; bases outside gene matches: 11. CDR3 length: 16 amino acids. The germline CDR1 and CDR2 sequences are LNHDA and SQIVND (reference sequence). DNA for the CDR3: TGTGCCAGTAGTATCGAGACAGGGGAAGTTAGGGGGGAGCTGTTTTTT. This translates into CASSIETGEVRGELFF.

This chain connects TRBV6-5 to TRBJ1-3; the D gene is possibly TRBD1 (6 bases). This CDR3 is 14 amino acids long. Trimming removed 6 bases at V and 3 bases at J, with 12 bases between. Germline CDR1 is MNHEY and CDR2 is SVGAGI. CDR3 residues: CASSRTVDGNTIYF. The CDR3 DNA reads TGTGCCAGCAGCAGGACAGTGGATGGAAACACCATATATTTT.

This rearrangement joins TRBV5-1 to TRBJ2-3; TRBD2 is a possible D gene (6 bases). The CDR3 has 16 amino acids. V was trimmed by 6 bases and J by 5 bases, leaving 22 bases between them. Germline V gene sequence: CDR1 SGHRS, CDR2 YFSETQ. The CDR3 nucleotides read TGCGCCAGCAACTTACGTCTCTTTGCGGGAATAGATACGCAGTATTTT. Translated: CASNLRLFAGIDTQYF.

V is TRBV5-1 and J is TRBJ2-1, with 10 bases aligning to TRBD2. V lost 0 bases and J lost 0; bases outside the gene matches: 3. Germline values: CDR1 SGHRS, CDR2 YFSETQ. The CDR3 runs to 17 residues. CDR3: CASSLASGGRSYNEQFF. CDR3 DNA sequence: TGCGCCAGCAGCTTGGCTAGCGGGGGACGCTCCTACAATGAGCAGTTCTTC.